These 15 T cell receptor beta chains originate from one sample sequenced in a study of shared clonotypes between healthy human individuals. The data were produced by immunoSEQ multiplex PCR, yet TCRdb's version contains in-frame clones alone and is incomplete. The sample includes about 510,000 clones, approximately 79% seen only once; the top ten take 10% to 15%. Sequenced sample: PBMCs. The receptors were gathered from a woman in her thirties or forties in good health. Some clones in this sample may be carry-over from other donors' samples.

In DNA form, the CDR3 reads TGTGCCAGCAGCTTAGACGCCCTCTACAATGAGCAGTTCTTC. This codes for CASSLDALYNEQFF. The chain carries TRBV7-2 and TRBJ2-1; D remains unclear. V lost 1 base and J lost 3, with 7 bases in between. CDR1 is SGHTA, CDR2 FQGNSA, per germline. This CDR3 has 14 amino acids.

This clone was seen more than once but under ten times. This sequence joins TRBV30 and TRBJ1-1, with 9 nucleotides matching TRBD1. With V trimmed by 1 base and J by 0 bases, 9 bases remained unmatched. This CDR3 has 17 amino acids. The germline CDR1 and CDR2 sequences are GTSNPN and SVGIG (reference sequence). CDR3 amino acids: CAWSASGTGRVNTEAFF. The CDR3, as DNA: TGTGCCTGGAGTGCGAGTGGGACAGGGAGGGTGAACACTGAAGCTTTCTTT.

As regards this clone: A far larger clone is one nucleotide away, so this likely arose from a read error. This chain joins TRBV30 and TRBJ1-1; D perhaps matches TRBD1 (6 bases). The CDR3 contains 12 residues. Between the trimmed V and J ends, which lost 8 bases and 6 bases, there was a span of 16 bases. The germline CDR1 and CDR2 sequences are GTSNPN and SVGIG (reference sequence). CDR3 sequence: CAGGGGRSEAFF. CDR3 coding DNA: TGTGCCGGGGGCGGGGGGCGGTCTGAAGCTTTCTTT.

In this sample, this clone turned up once. The genes are TRBV28 and TRBJ2-5; tentative D call: TRBD1 (6 bases). Germline CDR1 MDHEN, CDR2 SYDVKM. V lost 4 bases, J lost 4 bases, and 22 bases lay in between. CDR3 size: 17 residues. The CDR3 region has the DNA TGTGCCAGCAGTTCCCCGGCCCCGACAGGAGGAGGAGAGACCCAGTACTTC. Protein sequence: CASSSPAPTGGGETQYF. The full variable domain, its missing parts supplied by reference TRBV28 and TRBJ2-5, is DVKVTQSSRYLVKRTGEKVFLECVQDMDHENMFWYRQDPGLGLRLIYFSYDVKMKEKGDIPEGYSVSREKKERFSLILESASTNQTSMYLCASSSPAPTGGGETQYFGPGTRLLVL.

The chain recombines TRBV27 with TRBJ2-7; D is possibly TRBD1 or TRBD2 (5 bases each). The CDR3 is 14 amino acids. Trimming pared 8 bases from V and 3 bases from J, leaving 17 bases between. Germline V CDR1 and CDR2: MNHEY, SMNVEV (reference sequence). CDR3 DNA sequence: TGTGCCAGCGGGACGTGGGGACGGAACTACGAGCAGTACTTC. Protein: CASGTWGRNYEQYF.

The chain carries TRBV29-1 and TRBJ2-5; D is uncertain. Trimming took off 8 bases at V and 2 bases at J, with 12 bases between the two ends. The CDR3 runs to 12 residues. Germline lookup yields CDR1 SQVTM and CDR2 ANQGSEA. DNA for the CDR3: TGCAGCTTTTTTCACCCTCAAGAGACCCAGTACTTC. Protein product: CSFFHPQETQYF. The full variable domain, in which reference TRBV29-1 and TRBJ2-5 provide the parts outside the CDR3, is SAVISQKPSRDICQRGTSLTIQCQVDSQVTMMFWYRQQPGQSLTLIATANQGSEATYESGFVIDKFPISRPNLTFSTLTVSNMSPEDSSIYLCSFFHPQETQYFGPGTRLLVL.

This chain connects TRBV29-1 to TRBJ2-1; TRBD1 might be the D (5 bases). Germline V gene lookup returns CDR1 SQVTM and CDR2 ANQGSEA. The CDR3 has 14 residues. V lost 6 bases and J lost 5, with 17 bases in between. As DNA, the CDR3 is TGCAGCGTGGCCCAAAACAGGTGGGACAATGAGCAGTTCTTC. Protein product: CSVAQNRWDNEQFF.

V is TRBV19 and J is TRBJ2-7; D may be TRBD1 (6 bases). Germline V gene sequence: CDR1 LNHDA, CDR2 SQIVND (reference sequence). This CDR3 region has 13 residues. The ends were cut back, 5 bases at V and 3 bases at J, with 11 bases in the middle. This chain's CDR3 is CASSPGVLYEQYF. In DNA form, the CDR3 reads TGTGCCAGTAGTCCAGGGGTTCTCTACGAGCAGTACTTC.

CDR3 sequence reads: CASSFWDRYEQYF. The CDR3 DNA follows: TGTGCCAGCAGCTTCTGGGACAGATACGAGCAGTACTTC. The chain links TRBV5-6 to TRBJ2-7; TRBD1 aligns across 7 bases. The CDR3 length is 13 residues. V gave up 2 bases and J gave up 4 bases; unmatched junction bases: 3. In germline, CDR1 is SGHDT, CDR2 YYEEEE.

This clone was detected a few times. CDR3 protein: CSVAGGVYEKLFF. The CDR3 DNA reads as TGCAGCGTTGCGGGGGGAGTGTATGAAAAACTGTTTTTT. The rearrangement uses TRBV29-1 and TRBJ1-4; D possibly corresponds to TRBD1 (5 bases). CDR3 size: 13 residues. The ends were cut back, 4 bases at V and 6 bases at J, with 12 bases in the middle. Germline loops: CDR1 SQVTM, CDR2 ANQGSEA.

V gene TRBV11-3 combines with J gene TRBJ2-3, with D possibly TRBD2 on 5 matching bases. V lost 5 bases and J 6 bases, leaving 15 bases between the germline ends. This CDR3 has 14 amino acids. The germline gives CDR1 SGHNT, CDR2 YENEEA. The CDR3 region is CASSPRGARDTQYF. CDR3 bases: TGTGCCAGCAGCCCACGGGGAGCGAGGGATACGCAGTATTTT.

This clone appeared a few times. The CDR3 is CASSFRSGSGSNTGELFF. The CDR3 DNA follows: TGTGCCAGCAGCTTTCGGTCGGGTAGCGGGAGTAACACCGGGGAGCTGTTTTTT. The chain combines TRBV7-3 with TRBJ2-2; 9 bases match TRBD2. Germline V gives CDR1 SGHTA, CDR2 FQGTGA. This CDR3 region has 18 residues. V shed 3 bases and J 2 bases; nucleotides not matched to a gene: 10.

V usage is TRBV28 and J usage is TRBJ2-1; 11 bases match TRBD2. V was pared by 6 bases and J by 2 bases, with 9 bases of the junction left unmatched. CDR1 MDHEN and CDR2 SYDVKM come from the germline V gene. The CDR3 length is 17 residues. For the CDR3, the DNA is TGTGCCAGCAGCTCTGGACTAGCGGGTATCACCTACAATGAGCAGTTCTTC. Translation gives CASSSGLAGITYNEQFF.

There are a few counts of this clone. The gene calls are TRBV7-2 and TRBJ2-1; tentative D call: TRBD1 (6 bases). Trimming stripped 5 bases from V and 6 bases from J, with 14 bases between. This CDR3 spans 14 amino acids. Germline V CDR1 and CDR2: SGHTA, FQGNSA. The CDR3 region is CASSLGQPGNEQFF. The CDR3 nucleotides read TGTGCCAGCAGCCTCGGACAGCCCGGCAATGAGCAGTTCTTC.

V usage is TRBV14 and J usage is TRBJ2-7, with D perhaps matching TRBD1 or TRBD2 (5 bases each). Germline values: CDR1 SGHDN, CDR2 FVKESK. V lost 4 bases to trimming and J lost 4 bases, with 14 bases between them. The CDR3 is made up of 14 amino acids. DNA of the CDR3: TGTGCCAGCAGCCTGGGGGAGTTTGGATACGAGCAGTACTTC. Translating gives CASSLGEFGYEQYF.